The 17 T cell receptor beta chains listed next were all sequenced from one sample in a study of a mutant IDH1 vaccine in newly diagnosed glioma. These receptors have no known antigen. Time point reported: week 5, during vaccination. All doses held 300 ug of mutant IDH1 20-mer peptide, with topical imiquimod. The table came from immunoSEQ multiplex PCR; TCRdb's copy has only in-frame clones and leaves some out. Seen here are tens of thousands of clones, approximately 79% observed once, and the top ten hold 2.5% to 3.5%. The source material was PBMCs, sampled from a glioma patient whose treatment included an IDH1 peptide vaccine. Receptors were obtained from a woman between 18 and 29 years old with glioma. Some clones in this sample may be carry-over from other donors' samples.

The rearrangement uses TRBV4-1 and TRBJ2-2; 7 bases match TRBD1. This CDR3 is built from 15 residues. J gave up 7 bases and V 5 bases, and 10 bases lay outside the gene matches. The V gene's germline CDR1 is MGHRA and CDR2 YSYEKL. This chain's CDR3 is CASSIEGALGGELFF. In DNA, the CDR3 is TGCGCCAGCAGCATTGAGGGGGCTTTGGGCGGGGAGCTGTTTTTT.

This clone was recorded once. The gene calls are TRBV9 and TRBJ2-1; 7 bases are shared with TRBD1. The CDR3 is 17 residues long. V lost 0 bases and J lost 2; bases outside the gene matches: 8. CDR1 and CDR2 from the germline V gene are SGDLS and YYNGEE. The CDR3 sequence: CASSVGAQGVAYNEQFF. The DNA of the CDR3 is TGTGCCAGCAGCGTAGGTGCCCAGGGGGTCGCCTACAATGAGCAGTTCTTC. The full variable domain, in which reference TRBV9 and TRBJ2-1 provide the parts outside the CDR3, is DSGVTQTPKHLITATGQRVTLRCSPRSGDLSVYWYQQSLDQGLQFLIQYYNGEERAKGNILERFSAQQFPDLHSELNLSSLELGDSALYFCASSVGAQGVAYNEQFFGPGTRLTVL.

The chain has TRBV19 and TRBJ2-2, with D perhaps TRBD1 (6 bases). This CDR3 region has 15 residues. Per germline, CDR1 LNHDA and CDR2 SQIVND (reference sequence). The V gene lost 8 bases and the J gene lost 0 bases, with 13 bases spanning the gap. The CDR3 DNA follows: TGTGCCAGTTGCCATGGGGGCGCGAACACCGGGGAGCTGTTTTTT. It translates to CASCHGGANTGELFF.

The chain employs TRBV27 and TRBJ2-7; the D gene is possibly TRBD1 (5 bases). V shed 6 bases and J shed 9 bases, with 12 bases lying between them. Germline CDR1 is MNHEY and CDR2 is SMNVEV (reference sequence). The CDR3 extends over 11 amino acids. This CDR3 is CASRAGYTQYF. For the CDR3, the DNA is TGTGCCAGCAGAGCAGGGTATACGCAGTACTTC.

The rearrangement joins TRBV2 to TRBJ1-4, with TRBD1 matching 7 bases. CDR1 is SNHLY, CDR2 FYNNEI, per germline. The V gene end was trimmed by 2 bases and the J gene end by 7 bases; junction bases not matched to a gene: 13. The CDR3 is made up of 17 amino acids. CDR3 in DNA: TGTGCCAGCAGTGAAACCCCCCCAGGAGGGGGCATTGAAAAACTGTTTTTT. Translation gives CASSETPPGGGIEKLFF.

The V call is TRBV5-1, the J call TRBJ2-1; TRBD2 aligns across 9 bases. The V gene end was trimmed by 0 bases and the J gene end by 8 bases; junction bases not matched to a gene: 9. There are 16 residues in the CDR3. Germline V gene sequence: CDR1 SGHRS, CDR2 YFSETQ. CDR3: CASSLGAGGLLDEQFF. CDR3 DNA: TGCGCCAGCAGCTTGGGAGCGGGAGGTTTATTGGATGAGCAGTTCTTC.

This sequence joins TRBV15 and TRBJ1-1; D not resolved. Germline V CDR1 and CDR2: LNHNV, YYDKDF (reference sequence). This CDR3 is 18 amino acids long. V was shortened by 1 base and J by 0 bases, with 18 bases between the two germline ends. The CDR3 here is CATSRGRPRRALNTEAFF. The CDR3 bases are TGTGCCACCAGCAGAGGACGACCTCGTAGGGCCCTGAACACTGAAGCTTTCTTT.

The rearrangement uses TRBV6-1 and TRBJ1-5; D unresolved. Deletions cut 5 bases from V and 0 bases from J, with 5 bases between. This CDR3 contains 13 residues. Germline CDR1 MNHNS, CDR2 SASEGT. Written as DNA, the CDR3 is TGTGCCAGCAGTTATGATAGCAATCAGCCCCAGCATTTT. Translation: CASSYDSNQPQHF.

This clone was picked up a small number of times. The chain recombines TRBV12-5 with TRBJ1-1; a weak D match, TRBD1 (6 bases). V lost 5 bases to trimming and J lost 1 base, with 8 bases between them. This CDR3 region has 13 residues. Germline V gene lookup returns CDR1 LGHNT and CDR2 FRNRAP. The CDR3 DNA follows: TGTGCTAGTGGTCCACAGGGGAACACTGAAGCTTTCTTT. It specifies CASGPQGNTEAFF.

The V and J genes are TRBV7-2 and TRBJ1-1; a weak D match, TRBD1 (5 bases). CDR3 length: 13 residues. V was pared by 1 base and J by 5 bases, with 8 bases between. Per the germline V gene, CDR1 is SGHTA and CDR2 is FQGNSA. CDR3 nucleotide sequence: TGTGCCAGCAGCTTAGGTGGGGGGACTGAAGCTTTCTTT. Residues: CASSLGGGTEAFF.

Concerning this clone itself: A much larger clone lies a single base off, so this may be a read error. The CDR3 DNA sequence: TGTGCCAGCAACGCTGGGACTAGCGGGAGGCATGAGCAGTTCTTC. Its translation is CASNAGTSGRHEQFF. The rearrangement links TRBV9 to TRBJ2-1; 15 nucleotides line up with TRBD2. V trimming: 6 bases; J trimming: 8 bases; junction bases outside the gene matches: 6. This CDR3 has 15 amino acids. The germline CDR1 and CDR2 sequences are SGDLS and YYNGEE.

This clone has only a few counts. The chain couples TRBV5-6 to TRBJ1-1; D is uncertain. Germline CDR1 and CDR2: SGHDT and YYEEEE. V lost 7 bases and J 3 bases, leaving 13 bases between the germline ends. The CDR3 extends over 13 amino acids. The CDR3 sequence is CASGKTHDTEAFF. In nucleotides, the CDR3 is TGTGCCAGCGGAAAAACACATGACACTGAAGCTTTCTTT.

The CDR3: CASSQVPGGQPQHF. The CDR3 nucleotides are TGTGCCAGCAGCCAAGTACCTGGAGGACAGCCCCAGCATTTT. The chain combines TRBV4-2 with TRBJ1-5; D remains unclear. The V gene's germline CDR1 is LGHNA and CDR2 YNFKEQ. This CDR3 has 14 residues. V lost 1 base and J 7 bases, leaving 11 bases between the germline ends.

The CDR3 is CASSFTSSYEQYF. Here the CDR3 DNA reads TGTGCCAGCAGCTTCACGAGCTCCTACGAGCAGTACTTC. The J gene is TRBJ2-7, the V gene TRBV7-8; no clear D gene. The germline CDR1 and CDR2 sequences are SGHVS and FQNEAQ. CDR3 length equals 13 residues. Trimming stripped 3 bases from V and 0 bases from J, with 6 bases between.

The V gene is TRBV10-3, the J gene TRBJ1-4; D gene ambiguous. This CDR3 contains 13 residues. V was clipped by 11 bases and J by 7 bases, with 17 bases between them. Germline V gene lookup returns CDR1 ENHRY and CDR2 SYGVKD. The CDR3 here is CAAHGASGEKLFF. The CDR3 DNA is TGTGCCGCTCACGGAGCTTCTGGTGAAAAACTGTTTTTT.

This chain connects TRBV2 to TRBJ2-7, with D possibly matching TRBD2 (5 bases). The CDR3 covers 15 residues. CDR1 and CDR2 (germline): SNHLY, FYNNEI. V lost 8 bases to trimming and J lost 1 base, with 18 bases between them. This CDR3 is CASGAGAGGSYEQYF. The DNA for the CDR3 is TGTGCCAGCGGCGCGGGTGCGGGTGGGTCCTACGAGCAGTACTTC.

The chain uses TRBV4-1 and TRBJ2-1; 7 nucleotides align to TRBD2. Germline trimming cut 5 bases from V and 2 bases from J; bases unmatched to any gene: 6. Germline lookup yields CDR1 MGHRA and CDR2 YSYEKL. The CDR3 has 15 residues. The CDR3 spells CASSFLAVPYNEQFF. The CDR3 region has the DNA TGCGCCAGCAGCTTCCTAGCGGTCCCCTACAATGAGCAGTTCTTC.